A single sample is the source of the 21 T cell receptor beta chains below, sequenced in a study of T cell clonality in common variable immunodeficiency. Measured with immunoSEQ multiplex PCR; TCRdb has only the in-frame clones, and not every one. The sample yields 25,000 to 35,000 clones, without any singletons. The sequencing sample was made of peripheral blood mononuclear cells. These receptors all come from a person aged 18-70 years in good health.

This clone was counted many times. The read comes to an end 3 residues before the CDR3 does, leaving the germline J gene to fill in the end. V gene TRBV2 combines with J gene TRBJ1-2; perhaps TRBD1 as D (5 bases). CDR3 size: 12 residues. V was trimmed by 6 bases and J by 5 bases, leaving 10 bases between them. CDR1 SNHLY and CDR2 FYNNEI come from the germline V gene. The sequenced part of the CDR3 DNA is TGTGCCAGCAGCCGCGACAGTTATGGC. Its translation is CASSRDSYG. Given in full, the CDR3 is CASSRDSYGYTF.

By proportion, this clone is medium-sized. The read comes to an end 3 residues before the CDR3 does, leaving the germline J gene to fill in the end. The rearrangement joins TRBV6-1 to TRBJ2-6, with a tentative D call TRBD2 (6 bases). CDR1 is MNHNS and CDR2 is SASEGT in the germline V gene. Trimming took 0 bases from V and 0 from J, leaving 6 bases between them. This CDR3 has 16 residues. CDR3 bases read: TGTGCCAGCAGTGAAGCTAGCGGCTCTGGGGCCAACGTC. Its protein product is CASSEASGSGANV. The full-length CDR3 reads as CASSEASGSGANVLTF.

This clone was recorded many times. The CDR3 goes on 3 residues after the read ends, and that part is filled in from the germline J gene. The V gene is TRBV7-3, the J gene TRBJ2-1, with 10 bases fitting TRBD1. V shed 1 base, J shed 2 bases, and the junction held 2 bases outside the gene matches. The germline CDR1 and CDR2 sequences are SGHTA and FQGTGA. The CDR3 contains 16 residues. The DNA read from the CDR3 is TGTGCCAGCAGCTTAAGGGGGACAGGGGCCTACAATGAG. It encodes CASSLRGTGAYNE. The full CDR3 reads CASSLRGTGAYNEQFF. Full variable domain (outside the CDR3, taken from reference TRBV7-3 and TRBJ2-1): GAGVSQTPSNKVTEKGKYVELRCDPISGHTALYWYRQSLGQGPEFLIYFQGTGAADDSGLPNDRFFAVRPEGSVSTLKIQRTERGDSAVYLCASSLRGTGAYNEQFFGPGTRLTVL.

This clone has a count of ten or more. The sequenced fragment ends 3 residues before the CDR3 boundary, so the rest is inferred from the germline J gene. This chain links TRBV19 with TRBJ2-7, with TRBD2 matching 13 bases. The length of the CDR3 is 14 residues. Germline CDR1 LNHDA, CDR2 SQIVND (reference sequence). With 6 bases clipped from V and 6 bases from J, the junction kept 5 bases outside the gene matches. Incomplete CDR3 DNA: TGTGCCAGTAGCCGGACTAGCGGGAGTGGCGAG. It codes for CASSRTSGSGE. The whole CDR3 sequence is CASSRTSGSGEQYF.

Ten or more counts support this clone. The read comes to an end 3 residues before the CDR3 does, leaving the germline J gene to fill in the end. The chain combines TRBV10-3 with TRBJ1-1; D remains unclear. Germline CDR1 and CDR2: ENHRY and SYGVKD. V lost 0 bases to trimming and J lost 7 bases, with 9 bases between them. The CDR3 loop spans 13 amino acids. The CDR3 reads CAISESNSGEAFF. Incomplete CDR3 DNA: TGTGCCATCAGTGAGTCAAATAGCGGTGAA.

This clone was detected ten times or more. CDR3 bases read: TGTGCCAGCAGGGGACAGGGGGAAGAGACC. Translating gives CASRGQGEET. The entire CDR3 is CASRGQGEETQYF. This chain links TRBV12-3 or TRBV12-4 with TRBJ2-5; the match to TRBD1 covers 11 bases. Read sequence stops 3 residues before the CDR3 end, and the germline J gene provides the missing end. Trimming took 6 bases from V and 3 from J; bases not matched to a gene: 0. The CDR3 is 13 residues long.

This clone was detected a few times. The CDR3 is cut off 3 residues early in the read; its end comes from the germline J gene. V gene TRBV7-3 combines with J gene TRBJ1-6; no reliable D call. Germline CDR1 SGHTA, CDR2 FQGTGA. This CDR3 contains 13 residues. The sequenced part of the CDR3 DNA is TGTGCCAGCAGCTTTGAGGCGGGAGGGCCC. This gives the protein CASSFEAGGP. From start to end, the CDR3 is CASSFEAGGPLHF.

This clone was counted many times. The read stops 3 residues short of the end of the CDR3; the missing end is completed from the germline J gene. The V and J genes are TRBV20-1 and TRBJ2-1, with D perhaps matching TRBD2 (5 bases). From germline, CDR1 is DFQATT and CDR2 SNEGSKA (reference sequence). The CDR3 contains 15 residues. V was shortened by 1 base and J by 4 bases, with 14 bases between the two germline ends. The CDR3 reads CSARVGGPGYNEQFF. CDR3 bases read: TGCAGTGCTAGAGTAGGCGGGCCGGGGTACAATGAG.

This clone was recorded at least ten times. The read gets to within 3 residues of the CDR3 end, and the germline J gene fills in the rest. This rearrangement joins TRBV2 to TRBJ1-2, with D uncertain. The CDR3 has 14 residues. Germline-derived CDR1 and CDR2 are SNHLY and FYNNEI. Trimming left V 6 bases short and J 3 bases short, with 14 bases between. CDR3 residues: CASRESGSDYGYTF. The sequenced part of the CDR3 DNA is TGTGCCAGCAGGGAATCGGGGTCGGACTATGGC.

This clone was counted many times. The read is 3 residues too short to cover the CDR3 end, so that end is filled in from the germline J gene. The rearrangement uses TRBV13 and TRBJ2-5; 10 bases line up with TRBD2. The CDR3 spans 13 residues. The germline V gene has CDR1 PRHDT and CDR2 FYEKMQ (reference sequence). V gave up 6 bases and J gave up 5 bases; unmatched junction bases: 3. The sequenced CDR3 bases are TGTGCCAGCAGTCCTAGCGGGAGCGAGACC. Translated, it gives CASSPSGSET. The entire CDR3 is CASSPSGSETQYF.

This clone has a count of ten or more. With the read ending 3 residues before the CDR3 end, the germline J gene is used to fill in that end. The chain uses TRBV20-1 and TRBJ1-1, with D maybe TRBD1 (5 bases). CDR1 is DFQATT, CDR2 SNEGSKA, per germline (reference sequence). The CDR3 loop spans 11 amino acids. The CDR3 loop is CSARGGGEAFF. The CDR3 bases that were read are TGCAGTGCTAGAGGGGGGGGAGAA.

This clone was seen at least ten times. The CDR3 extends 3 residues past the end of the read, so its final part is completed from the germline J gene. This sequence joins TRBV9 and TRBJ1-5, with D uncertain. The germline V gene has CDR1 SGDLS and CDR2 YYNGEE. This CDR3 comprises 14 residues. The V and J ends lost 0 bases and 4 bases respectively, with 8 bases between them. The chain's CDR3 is CASSVAQDNQPQHF. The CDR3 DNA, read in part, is TGTGCCAGCAGCGTAGCCCAGGATAATCAGCCC.

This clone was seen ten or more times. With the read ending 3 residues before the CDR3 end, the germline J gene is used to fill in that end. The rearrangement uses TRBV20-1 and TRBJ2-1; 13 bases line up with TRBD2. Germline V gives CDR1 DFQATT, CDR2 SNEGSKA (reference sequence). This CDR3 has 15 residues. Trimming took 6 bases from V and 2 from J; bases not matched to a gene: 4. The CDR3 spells CSAWTSGSAYNEQFF. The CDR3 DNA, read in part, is TGCAGTGCCTGGACTAGCGGGAGCGCCTACAATGAG.

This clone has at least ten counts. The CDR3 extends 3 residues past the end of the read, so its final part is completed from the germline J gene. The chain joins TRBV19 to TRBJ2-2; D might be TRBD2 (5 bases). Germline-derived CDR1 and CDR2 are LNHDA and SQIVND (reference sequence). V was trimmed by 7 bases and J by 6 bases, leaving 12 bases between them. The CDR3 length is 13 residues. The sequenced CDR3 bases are TGTGCCAGTACAGTTACTAGTCCCGGGGAG. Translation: CASTVTSPGE. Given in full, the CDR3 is CASTVTSPGELFF.

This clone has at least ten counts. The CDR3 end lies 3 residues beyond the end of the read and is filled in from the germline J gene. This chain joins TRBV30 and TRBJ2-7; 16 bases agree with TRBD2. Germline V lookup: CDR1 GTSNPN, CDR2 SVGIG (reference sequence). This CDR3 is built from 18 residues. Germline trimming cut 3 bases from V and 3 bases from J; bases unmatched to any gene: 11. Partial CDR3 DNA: TGTGCCTGGAGCGGAGAGGGGACTAGCGGGAGGGCCCTCTACGAG. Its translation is CAWSGEGTSGRALYE. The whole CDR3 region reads CAWSGEGTSGRALYEQYF.

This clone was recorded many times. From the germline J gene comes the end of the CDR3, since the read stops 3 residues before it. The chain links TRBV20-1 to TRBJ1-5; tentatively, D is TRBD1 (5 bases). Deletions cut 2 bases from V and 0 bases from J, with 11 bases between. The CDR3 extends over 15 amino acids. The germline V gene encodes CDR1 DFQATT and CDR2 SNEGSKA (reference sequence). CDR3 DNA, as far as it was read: TGCAGTGCTAGACAGGGAGGGAATAGCAATCAGCCC. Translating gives CSARQGGNSNQP. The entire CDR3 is CSARQGGNSNQPQHF.

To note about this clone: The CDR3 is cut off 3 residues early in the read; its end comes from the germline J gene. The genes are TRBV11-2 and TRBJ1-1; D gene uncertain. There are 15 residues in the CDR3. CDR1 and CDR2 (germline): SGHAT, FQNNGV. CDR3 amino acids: CASSPPGLYEAKAFF. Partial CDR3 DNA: TGTGCCAGCAGCCCTCCCGGACTTTACGAAGCCAAA.

The CDR3 is CASSEALSSGNTIYF. CDR3 DNA, as far as it was read: TGTGCCAGCAGTGAGGCTCTCAGCTCTGGAAACACC. V is TRBV2 and J is TRBJ1-3; D gene ambiguous. The CDR3 is cut off 3 residues early in the read; its end comes from the germline J gene. The germline gives CDR1 SNHLY, CDR2 FYNNEI. The CDR3 consists of 15 residues. The ends were cut back, 3 bases at V and 0 bases at J, with 9 bases in the middle. Drawing the rest from reference TRBV2 and TRBJ1-3, the complete variable domain is EPEVTQTPSHQVTQMGQEVILRCVPISNHLYFYWYRQILGQKVEFLVSFYNNEISEKSEIFDDQFSVERPDGSNFTLKIRSTKLEDSAMYFCASSEALSSGNTIYFGEGSWLTVV.

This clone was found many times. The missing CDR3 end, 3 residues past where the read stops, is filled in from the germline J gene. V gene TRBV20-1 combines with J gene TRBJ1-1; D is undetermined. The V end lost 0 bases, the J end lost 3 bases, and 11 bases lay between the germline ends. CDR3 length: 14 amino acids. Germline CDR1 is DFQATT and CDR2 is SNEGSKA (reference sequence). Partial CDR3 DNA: TGCAGTGCTAGAGATTTGCGAGAGCACACTGAA. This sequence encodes CSARDLREHTE. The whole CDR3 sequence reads CSARDLREHTEAFF.

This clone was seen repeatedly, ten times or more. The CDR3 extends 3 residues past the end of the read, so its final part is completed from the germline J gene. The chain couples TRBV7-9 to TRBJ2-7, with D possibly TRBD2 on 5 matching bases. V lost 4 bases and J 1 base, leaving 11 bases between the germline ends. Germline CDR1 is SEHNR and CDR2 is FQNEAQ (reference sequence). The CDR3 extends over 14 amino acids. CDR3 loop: CASSSSSWSYEQYF. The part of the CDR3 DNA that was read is TGTGCCAGCAGCTCCTCTAGCTGGTCCTACGAG.

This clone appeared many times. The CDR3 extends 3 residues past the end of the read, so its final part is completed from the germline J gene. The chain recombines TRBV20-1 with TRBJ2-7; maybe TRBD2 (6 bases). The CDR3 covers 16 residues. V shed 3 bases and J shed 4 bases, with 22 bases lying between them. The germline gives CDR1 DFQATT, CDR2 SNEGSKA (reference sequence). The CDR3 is CSASPPNRDWEYEQYF. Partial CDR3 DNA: TGCAGTGCTAGTCCCCCTAACCGGGACTGGGAGTACGAG.